Listed here are 20 T cell receptor beta chains from one sample, sequenced in a study of CD8 T cells in ankylosing spondylitis. The antigens these receptors bind are not known. TCRdb recomputed calls from the 5' RACE reads with MiXCR, one row per CDR3 protein. This sample has hundreds of thousands of distinct CDR3 sequences; 12% occur once, and the top ten carry roughly 0.51%. Study observations and caveats: Typical of ankylosing spondylitis blood, it appeared, was a TCR beta motif of eight highly homologous variants.

The sample taken for sequencing was blood, either unsorted or a sorted T cell fraction (not recorded which). All receptors come from a male donor with ankylosing spondylitis.

V is TRBV6-6 and J is TRBJ1-1; D is perhaps TRBD1 (5 bases). The V end was cut by 2 bases, the J end by 4 bases, with 8 bases between. The CDR3 consists of 13 residues. The germline V gene has CDR1 MNHNY and CDR2 SVGAGI (reference sequence). CDR3: CASSYIGATEAFF. In nucleotides, the CDR3 is TGTGCCAGCAGTTACATAGGGGCCACTGAAGCTTTCTTT.

For the CDR3, the DNA is TGTGCCAGCAGCTTCCCACGCGCACAGGGAATCTCCTACGAGCAGTACTTC. Protein product: CASSFPRAQGISYEQYF. The rearrangement links TRBV7-8 to TRBJ2-7; possible D gene TRBD1, 6 bases. V dropped 3 bases and J dropped 0 bases, with 18 bases sitting between them. CDR3 length: 17 residues. Germline V CDR1 and CDR2: SGHVS, FQNEAQ.

This clonotype was recorded at least ten times. J is TRBJ2-3 and V is TRBV5-1; perhaps TRBD2 as D (6 bases). CDR1 and CDR2 (germline): SGHRS, YFSETQ. Trimming pared 0 bases from V and 0 bases from J, leaving 17 bases between. This CDR3 has 18 residues. CDR3 sequence reads: CASSLVMGGILSTDTQYF. CDR3 in DNA: TGCGCCAGCAGCTTGGTTATGGGCGGGATCCTCAGCACAGATACGCAGTATTTT.

The DNA for the CDR3 is TGCGCCAGCAGCCGCCAGACTATTTCTACCTACAATGAGCAGTTCTTC. Its translation: CASSRQTISTYNEQFF. The chain employs TRBV5-1 and TRBJ2-1; TRBD2 is a possible D gene (5 bases). CDR3 length equals 16 residues. V was shortened by 4 bases and J by 2 bases, with 16 bases between the two germline ends. Germline lookup yields CDR1 SGHRS and CDR2 YFSETQ.

This clonotype was counted between two and nine times. This chain links TRBV21-1 with TRBJ2-7; the table's D call, TRBD1, was not checked against the DNA. TRBV21-1 constitutes a pseudogene. This CDR3 is 17 amino acids long. CDR3 sequence (DNA): TGTGCCAGCAGCAAAGCGCTAGCAGGGCTCGTGGCTTACGAGCAGTACTTC. Translating it yields CASSKALAGLVAYEQYF.

The table lists this clonotype with a few counts. The V and J genes are TRBV30 and TRBJ1-1; D not resolved. The CDR3 spans 12 residues. CDR1 and CDR2 (germline): GTSNPN, SVGIG (reference sequence). V lost 4 bases and J 0 bases, leaving 6 bases between the germline ends. CDR3 in amino acids: CAWNRLNTEAFF. In DNA, the CDR3 is TGTGCCTGGAACCGATTGAACACTGAAGCTTTCTTT.

This clonotype was observed at least ten times. The chain uses TRBV6-5 and TRBJ1-1; no firm D call. The V end lost 0 bases, the J end lost 1 base, and 12 bases lay between the germline ends. The germline CDR1 and CDR2 sequences are MNHEY and SVGAGI. This CDR3 spans 16 amino acids. The CDR3 DNA is TGTGCCAGCAGTTACTCTCCTCAAGCTCAGAACACTGAAGCTTTCTTT. Translation: CASSYSPQAQNTEAFF.

The rearrangement uses TRBV10-2 and TRBJ1-6; unclear D gene. CDR1 is WSHSY and CDR2 is SAAADI in the germline V gene. V was cut by 7 bases and J by 7 bases, with 11 bases left in between. CDR3 length: 13 amino acids. The CDR3 coding sequence is TGCGCCAGCACAGTCGGAGGAAATTCACCCCTCCACTTT. Encoded protein: CASTVGGNSPLHF.

This clonotype showed up many times. This chain joins TRBV6-2 or TRBV6-3 and TRBJ1-6; D unclear. Trimming cost V 2 bases and J 8 bases, with 13 bases left between them. The CDR3 sequence is 15 residues long. CDR1 is MNHEY, CDR2 SVGEGT, per germline. CDR3 sequence: CASSYRAGLDSPLHF. CDR3 DNA: TGTGCCAGCAGTTACCGCGCGGGCCTCGATTCACCCCTCCACTTT.

V usage is TRBV4-3 and J usage is TRBJ1-1; possibly TRBD1 for D (6 bases). The V end was cut by 3 bases, the J end by 0 bases, with 17 bases between. CDR1 and CDR2 from the germline V gene are LGHNA and YSLEER. The length of the CDR3 is 17 residues. The CDR3 DNA follows: TGCGCCAGCAGCCAGATGGGACCGACAGGCATGAACACTGAAGCTTTCTTT. The encoded protein is CASSQMGPTGMNTEAFF.

The J gene is TRBJ1-4, the V gene TRBV20-1; perhaps TRBD1 as D (6 bases). The CDR3 loop spans 15 amino acids. With 5 bases removed from V and 7 bases from J, the gap between germline ends came to 20 bases. The germline gives CDR1 DFQATT, CDR2 SNEGSKA (reference sequence). The CDR3 nucleotides are TGCAGTGCTCGGAGATCAGGGGCCCTCGGTGAAAAACTGTTTTTT. This translates into CSARRSGALGEKLFF.

This clonotype came up many times. The chain uses TRBV6-2 or TRBV6-3 and TRBJ2-2, with D uncertain. The CDR3 totals 12 residues. Per germline, CDR1 MNHEY and CDR2 SVGEGT. Trimming shortened V by 6 bases and J by 3 bases, and 5 bases separated the two germline ends. CDR3 in amino acids: CASSGYTGELFF. The CDR3 DNA follows: TGTGCCAGCAGCGGTTACACCGGGGAGCTGTTTTTT.

Many counts were recorded for this clonotype. The genes are TRBV5-1 and TRBJ2-7, with D tentatively TRBD1 (5 bases). The germline gives CDR1 SGHRS, CDR2 YFSETQ. The CDR3 length is 14 residues. The V end was cut by 1 base, the J end by 2 bases, with 10 bases between. The CDR3 sequence is CASSLQDMTYEQYF. In DNA form, the CDR3 reads TGCGCCAGCAGCTTGCAGGACATGACCTACGAGCAGTACTTC.

There are a few counts of this clonotype. The rearrangement joins TRBV7-9 to TRBJ2-7; D uncertain. Trimming cost V 2 bases and J 5 bases, with 10 bases left between them. This CDR3 region has 13 residues. The V gene's germline CDR1 is SEHNR and CDR2 FQNEAQ (reference sequence). This CDR3 reads CASSLPWGNEQYF. The DNA for the CDR3 is TGTGCCAGCAGCTTACCTTGGGGTAACGAGCAGTACTTC.

V is TRBV6-2 or TRBV6-3 and J is TRBJ2-2, with 8 bases matching TRBD2. This CDR3 spans 15 amino acids. Looked up from germline, CDR1 is MNHEY and CDR2 is SVGEGT. The junction had 4 bases not matched to a gene; V was cut back by 7 bases and J by 0 bases. This CDR3 reads CASTPGLANTGELFF. In DNA, the CDR3 is TGTGCCAGCACTCCGGGACTAGCGAACACCGGGGAGCTGTTTTTT.

In this sample, this clonotype turned up many times. The chain combines TRBV20-1 with TRBJ2-6; possibly TRBD1 for D (6 bases). The CDR3 is 15 amino acids. Trimming stripped 5 bases from V and 2 bases from J, with 13 bases between. Per the germline V gene, CDR1 is DFQATT and CDR2 is SNEGSKA (reference sequence). In nucleotides, the CDR3 is TGCAGTGCTTCCCCACAGGGTGCTGGGGCCAACGTCCTGACTTTC. The encoded protein is CSASPQGAGANVLTF.

The chain is built from TRBV20-1 and TRBJ2-2; a weak D match, TRBD1 (6 bases). Trimming took off 6 bases at V and 3 bases at J, with 20 bases between the two ends. CDR1 DFQATT and CDR2 SNEGSKA come from the germline V gene (reference sequence). The CDR3 is 16 amino acids. The CDR3 DNA is TGCAGTGCAAAAGCAGGGGTTAGGTGGGACACCGGGGAGCTGTTTTTT. It encodes CSAKAGVRWDTGELFF.

This sequence joins TRBV24-1 and TRBJ2-5, with 8 bases identical to TRBD1. The CDR3 has 15 residues. V gave up 3 bases and J gave up 5 bases; unmatched junction bases: 7. The V gene's germline CDR1 is KGHDR and CDR2 SFDVKD. Here the CDR3 reads CATSDTTGVTETQYF. The DNA of the CDR3 is TGTGCCACCAGTGATACGACAGGGGTCACGGAGACCCAGTACTTC.

The table lists this clonotype with many counts. The genes are TRBV5-5 and TRBJ2-7; 8 bases agree with TRBD1. J gave up 7 bases and V 3 bases, and 12 bases lay outside the gene matches. CDR1 and CDR2 from the germline V gene are SGHKS and YYEKEE (reference sequence). The CDR3 runs 15 residues. The CDR3 nucleotides are TGTGCCAGCAGCTGGGAGGACAGGGTTCGGGGTGAGCAGTACTTC. It translates to CASSWEDRVRGEQYF.

This clonotype was recorded many times. The CDR3 DNA reads as TGTGCCAGCAGTCCAGGACGGCGGAACACTGAAGCTTTCTTT. This sequence encodes CASSPGRRNTEAFF. The chain carries TRBV12-3 or TRBV12-4 and TRBJ1-1, with D uncertain. The CDR3 contains 14 residues. V was trimmed by 5 bases and J by 1 base, leaving 11 bases between them.